This T cell receptor beta chain was found in a study of cytomegalovirus exposure and HLA in healthy donors. Across the study: A later analysis reported the same platform for the 120 validation repertoires and the approximately 670 first-cohort repertoires. General study results and limits: According to the study, about 180 TCR beta chains were cytomegalovirus-associated. Most TCR sequences were rare, but some public TCRs occurred in many donors.

The validation cohort, a group of 120 subjects, included the donors and was separate from the approximately 700-subject first cohort. Some clones are missing from TCRdb's copy, which holds only in-frame ones; the method was immunoSEQ multiplex PCR. The table records about 240,000 clones, approximately 86% of them present only once. The CDR3 totals 16 residues. After removal of 0 bases from V and 1 base from J, the junction contained 5 bases not matched to a gene. Germline loops: CDR1 MGHRA, CDR2 YSYEKL. This clone appeared once. Its matching antigen is unknown. The specimen sequenced was PBMCs. The gene calls are TRBV4-1 and TRBJ2-7, with 8 bases that match TRBD2. The TCR was taken from a woman aged 30 to 39 in good health and CMV-seropositive. The CDR3 nucleotides read TGCGCCAGCAGCCAAGACTTAGCGGGGCGGTCCTACGAGCAGTACTTC. This sequence encodes CASSQDLAGRSYEQYF.